The 14 T cell receptor beta chains below come from one sample, sequenced in a study of shared T cell receptors in the human thymus. The data were produced by immunoSEQ multiplex PCR, yet TCRdb's version contains in-frame clones alone and is incomplete. This sample has around 730,000 clones; 80% to 90% occur once, and the top ten carry more than 0.008%. These sequences were also reported in another study, on human thymus T cells.

The sequencing sample was made of thymocytes. These receptor sequences come from a girl less than two years old with a congenital heart defect.

The chain's CDR3 is CASSNHPLGGGRRTEAFF. The CDR3 nucleotides read TGTGCCAGCAGTAACCATCCCCTCGGGGGAGGTCGGAGGACTGAAGCTTTCTTT. The rearrangement uses TRBV27 and TRBJ1-1; D might be TRBD1 (5 bases). This CDR3 region has 18 residues. Per the germline V gene, CDR1 is MNHEY and CDR2 is SMNVEV (reference sequence). V dropped 5 bases and J dropped 5 bases, with 27 bases sitting between them.

The rearrangement uses TRBV5-1 and TRBJ2-1; 12 bases map to TRBD2. V dropped 7 bases and J dropped 9; count of bases not matched to a gene: 14. There are 16 residues in the CDR3. From germline, CDR1 is SGHRS and CDR2 YFSETQ. In DNA, the CDR3 is TGCGCCAGCTCCGGACTAGCGGGGACTCCTGTTAGTGAGCAGTTCTTC. Translation: CASSGLAGTPVSEQFF.

The V call is TRBV7-9, the J call TRBJ2-7; maybe TRBD1 (5 bases). The CDR3 spans 13 residues. Per the germline V gene, CDR1 is SEHNR and CDR2 is FQNEAQ (reference sequence). V lost 4 bases, J lost 3 bases, and 10 bases lay in between. The DNA of the CDR3 is TGTGCCAGCAGCTCCGAACAGGACTACGAGCAGTACTTC. This gives the protein CASSSEQDYEQYF.

This CDR3 reads CASTVTRSGQPQHF. CDR3 nucleotides: TGTGCCAGTACCGTAACCAGGTCGGGGCAGCCCCAGCATTTT. V usage is TRBV19 and J usage is TRBJ1-5; D is ambiguous. V was clipped by 7 bases and J by 7 bases, with 17 bases between them. The length of the CDR3 is 14 residues. The germline V gene encodes CDR1 LNHDA and CDR2 SQIVND (reference sequence). Using reference TRBV19 and TRBJ1-5 for the parts outside the CDR3, the full variable domain is DGGITQSPKYLFRKEGQNVTLSCEQNLNHDAMYWYRQDPGQGLRLIYYSQIVNDFQKGDIAEGYSVSREKKESFPLTVTSAQKNPTAFYLCASTVTRSGQPQHFGDGTRLSIL.

J is TRBJ1-2 and V is TRBV5-6; the D gene is possibly TRBD1 (6 bases). Germline assignment: CDR1 SGHDT and CDR2 YYEEEE. This CDR3 has 15 amino acids. V lost 0 bases to trimming and J lost 6 bases, with 15 bases between them. CDR3 loop: CASSLGPDSQNGYTF. Written as DNA, the CDR3 is TGTGCCAGCAGCTTGGGGCCGGACAGCCAAAATGGCTACACCTTC.

The J gene is TRBJ2-5, the V gene TRBV4-1; 8 nucleotides line up with TRBD1. The CDR3 spans 17 residues. CDR1 and CDR2 from the germline V gene are MGHRA and YSYEKL. The J segment lost 5 bases and the V segment lost 0 bases, leaving 11 bases of the junction unmatched. CDR3: CASSQDNPQGAEETQYF. CDR3 bases: TGCGCCAGCAGCCAAGATAACCCGCAGGGGGCGGAGGAGACCCAGTACTTC.

V and J are TRBV10-2 and TRBJ2-6, with 9 bases fitting TRBD1. The CDR3 loop spans 20 amino acids. The germline V gene encodes CDR1 WSHSY and CDR2 SAAADI. V shed 2 bases, J shed 0 bases, and the junction held 11 bases outside the gene matches. The CDR3, as DNA: TGCGCCAGCAGTGAGGATTATACAGGGGGCCCACACTCTGGGGCCAACGTCCTGACTTTC. It specifies CASSEDYTGGPHSGANVLTF.

This chain uses TRBV7-9 with TRBJ1-1; no definite D call. The V end lost 4 bases, the J end lost 2 bases, and 8 bases lay between the germline ends. The CDR3 has 13 amino acids. CDR1 and CDR2 from the germline V gene are SEHNR and FQNEAQ (reference sequence). The CDR3 loop is CASSYRDNTEAFF. In DNA form, the CDR3 reads TGTGCCAGCAGCTACCGGGATAACACTGAAGCTTTCTTT.

V gene TRBV13 combines with J gene TRBJ2-5; D call uncertain. V dropped 1 base and J dropped 4 bases, with 7 bases sitting between them. The germline gives CDR1 PRHDT, CDR2 FYEKMQ (reference sequence). The CDR3 extends over 13 amino acids. DNA of the CDR3: TGTGCCAGCAGCTTAGAAGGAGTAGAGACCCAGTACTTC. This codes for CASSLEGVETQYF.

The count of this clone is one. This sequence joins TRBV5-1 and TRBJ1-2; 9 nucleotides align to TRBD1. V dropped 3 bases and J dropped 3; count of bases not matched to a gene: 15. CDR1 is SGHRS, CDR2 YFSETQ, per germline. This CDR3 comprises 18 residues. CDR3: CASSSSAGQGDSDYGYTF. As DNA, the CDR3 is TGCGCCAGCAGCTCCTCCGCGGGACAGGGAGATAGTGACTATGGCTACACCTTC.

The chain recombines TRBV5-1 with TRBJ1-3; no clear D gene. Trimming shortened V by 5 bases and J by 2 bases, and 11 bases separated the two germline ends. This CDR3 has 14 amino acids. Germline-derived CDR1 and CDR2 are SGHRS and YFSETQ. This CDR3 is CASSAHFPGNTIYF. The CDR3 DNA follows: TGCGCCAGCAGTGCCCACTTCCCTGGAAACACCATATATTTT. The whole variable domain, filled in from reference TRBV5-1 and TRBJ1-3, reads KAGVTQTPRYLIKTRGQQVTLSCSPISGHRSVSWYQQTPGQGLQFLFEYFSETQRNKGNFPGRFSGRQFSNSRSEMNVSTLELGDSALYLCASSAHFPGNTIYFGEGSWLTVV.

The gene calls are TRBV4-2 and TRBJ2-1, with D hard to call. The CDR3 contains 14 residues. Germline CDR1 and CDR2: LGHNA and YNFKEQ. V was pared by 1 base and J by 7 bases, with 11 bases between. The CDR3 region is CASSQARGGNEQFF. DNA of the CDR3: TGTGCCAGCAGCCAAGCCCGCGGTGGGAATGAGCAGTTCTTC.

The gene calls are TRBV6-1 and TRBJ2-2, with a tentative D call TRBD1 (6 bases). Looked up from germline, CDR1 is MNHNS and CDR2 is SASEGT. CDR3 length equals 15 residues. Trimming left V 7 bases short and J 8 bases short, with 20 bases between. CDR3 sequence (DNA): TGTGCCAGCACCGGAAGGACAGCCCCCGGGGGGGAGCTGTTTTTT. Translated: CASTGRTAPGGELFF.

The chain employs TRBV6-1 and TRBJ2-3, with 7 bases aligning to TRBD1. CDR1 is MNHNS and CDR2 is SASEGT in the germline V gene. The CDR3 extends over 15 amino acids. Trimming removed 4 bases from V and 4 bases from J; junction bases left unmatched: 8. The DNA of the CDR3 is TGTGCCAGCAGTGGGTTTACGGGGACAGCAGATACGCAGTATTTT. This gives the protein CASSGFTGTADTQYF.